The source of this T cell receptor beta chain is a study of T-cell reconstitution after alpha-beta-depleted transplantation in children. During its preparation, the TCRbeta library received unique molecular identifiers. Via MiXCR, TCRdb re-called the PCR reads, giving one row per CDR3 protein. The sample shows some 500,000 distinct CDR3 sequences, around 17% of them seen only once. CDR3 length: 15 residues. V dropped 2 bases and J dropped 0 bases, with 8 bases sitting between them. The V gene's germline CDR1 is SGHAT and CDR2 FQNNGV. This receptor was identified in a human donor who donated a stem cell graft to a child with acute lymphoblastic leukemia. The chain links TRBV11-2 to TRBJ1-3; no definite D call. The sequences come from PBMCs from the stem cell graft donor, collected from the stem cell graft. The CDR3 DNA sequence: TGTGCCAGCAGCTTAAATGACTTCTCTGGAAACACCATATATTTT. Translated, it gives CASSLNDFSGNTIYF.